This T cell receptor (beta chain) was identified during a study of somatic mutations in cytotoxic T cells in rheumatoid arthritis. Study context: Patients had less than 35 ml EDTA blood drawn right after diagnosis, before any treatment. There were some V beta antibody-stained T-cell populations flow-sorted at nearly 100% purity, and these included V beta1+ cells sequenced for TCRB.

Concerning this clone itself: Its antigen is unidentified.

Deletions cut 4 bases from V and 0 bases from J, with 6 bases between. Germline V gene lookup returns CDR1 LNHDA and CDR2 SQIVND (reference sequence). This CDR3 spans 13 amino acids. Findings of the study overall: More than 20% of CD8+ cells belonged to the largest clone in about an eighth of the roughly 60 patients.

Here immunoSEQ multiplex PCR was the method, and the copy in TCRdb shows in-frame clones only, minus some. The data hold 13,000 or so clones, with approximately 69% observed a single time. Positive magnetic bead selection isolated CD4+ and CD8+ cells, and flow cytometry checked purity. The sample comprised CD8+ T cells sorted from blood. V gene TRBV19 combines with J gene TRBJ1-1; D uncertain. This sequence originates from an adult with rheumatoid arthritis. The CDR3 DNA reads as TGTGCCAGTAGTAGAGGATTGAACACTGAAGCTTTCTTT. Encoded protein: CASSRGLNTEAFF.